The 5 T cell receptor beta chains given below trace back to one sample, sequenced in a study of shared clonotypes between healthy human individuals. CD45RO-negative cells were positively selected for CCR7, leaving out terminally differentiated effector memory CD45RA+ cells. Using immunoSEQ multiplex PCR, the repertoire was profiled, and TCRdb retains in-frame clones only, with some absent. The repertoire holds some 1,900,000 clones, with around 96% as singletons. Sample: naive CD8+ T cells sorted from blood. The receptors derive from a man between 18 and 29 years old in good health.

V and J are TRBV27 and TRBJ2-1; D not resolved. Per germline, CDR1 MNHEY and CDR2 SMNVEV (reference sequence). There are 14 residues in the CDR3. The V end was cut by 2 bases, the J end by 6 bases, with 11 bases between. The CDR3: CASSLEGWGNEQFF. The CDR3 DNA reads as TGTGCCAGCAGTTTAGAAGGTTGGGGCAATGAGCAGTTCTTC.

The CDR3 reads CASSLKAGGPYEQYF. As DNA, the CDR3 is TGCGCCAGCAGCCTCAAAGCCGGGGGGCCCTACGAGCAGTACTTC. V usage is TRBV4-1 and J usage is TRBJ2-7; the D gene is possibly TRBD2 (7 bases). Trimming left V 4 bases short and J 2 bases short, with 15 bases between. The CDR3 covers 15 residues. Germline CDR1 MGHRA, CDR2 YSYEKL.

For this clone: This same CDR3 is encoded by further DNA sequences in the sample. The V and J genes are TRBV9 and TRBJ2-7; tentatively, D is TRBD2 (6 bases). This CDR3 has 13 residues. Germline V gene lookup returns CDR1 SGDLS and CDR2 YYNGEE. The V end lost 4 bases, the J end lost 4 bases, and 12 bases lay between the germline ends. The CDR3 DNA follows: TGTGCCAGCAGCCCGGGGGACTCTTACGAGCAGTACTTC. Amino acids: CASSPGDSYEQYF.

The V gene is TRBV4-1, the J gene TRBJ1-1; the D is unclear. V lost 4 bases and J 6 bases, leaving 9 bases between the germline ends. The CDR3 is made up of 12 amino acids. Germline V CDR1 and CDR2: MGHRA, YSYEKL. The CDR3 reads CASSLPGAEAFF. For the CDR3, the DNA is TGCGCCAGCAGCCTTCCCGGGGCTGAAGCTTTCTTT.

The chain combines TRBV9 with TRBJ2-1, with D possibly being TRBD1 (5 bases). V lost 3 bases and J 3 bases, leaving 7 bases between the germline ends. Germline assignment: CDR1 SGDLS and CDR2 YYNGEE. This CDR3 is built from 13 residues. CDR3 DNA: TGTGCCAGCAGCGAAGGACACTACAATGAGCAGTTCTTC. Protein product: CASSEGHYNEQFF.